This T cell receptor (beta chain) is from a study of beta chain features in type 1 diabetes. Regarding the study as a whole: All four CD4+ subsets from Type 1 diabetes patients carried moderately but significantly shorter TCRB CDR3s.

The CDR3 is 15 residues long. CDR1 and CDR2 (germline): SGHDT, YYEEEE. J lost 7 bases, V lost 5 bases, and 10 bases had no gene match. The investigators reverse transcribed all of the isolated RNA, so they sequenced expressed TCRB transcripts. This table comes from immunoSEQ multiplex PCR, and its TCRdb copy is limited to in-frame clones, with some not included. The repertoire has about 240,000 clones, roughly 30% of them found once; the top ten carry approximately 4%. In its sample, this clone was seen a few times. What it binds is not known. The chain recombines TRBV5-6 with TRBJ2-1; 9 bases match TRBD1. Sequencing used central memory CD4+ T cells from blood. The sequence was collected from a man younger than 40 in good health. The CDR3 nucleotides are TGTGCCAGCAGTTCTGGGACAGGGAGACCGAATGAGCAGTTCTTC. It specifies CASSSGTGRPNEQFF.